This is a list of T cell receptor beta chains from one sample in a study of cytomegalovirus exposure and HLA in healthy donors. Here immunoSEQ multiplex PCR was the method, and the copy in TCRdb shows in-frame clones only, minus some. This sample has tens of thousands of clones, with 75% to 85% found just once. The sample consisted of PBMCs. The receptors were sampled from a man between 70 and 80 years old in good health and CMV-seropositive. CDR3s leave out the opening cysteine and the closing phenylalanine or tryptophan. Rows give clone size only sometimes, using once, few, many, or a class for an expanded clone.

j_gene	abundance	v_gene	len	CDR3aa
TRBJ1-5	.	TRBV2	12	ASRGGLSNQPQH
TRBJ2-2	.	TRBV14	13	ASSQGYRATGELF
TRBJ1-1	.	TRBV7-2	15	ASTIMTVPPVNTEAF
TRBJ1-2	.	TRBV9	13	ASSHITGQGYGYT
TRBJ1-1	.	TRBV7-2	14	ASSLGTETEGTEAF
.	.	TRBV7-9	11	ASSDTGGHEQY
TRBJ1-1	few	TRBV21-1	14	ASSKALGDMNTEAF
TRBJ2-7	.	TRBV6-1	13	ASSEVGQGPYEQY
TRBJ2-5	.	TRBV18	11	ASSPGLAETQY
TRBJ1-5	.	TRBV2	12	ASSGGGRNQPQH
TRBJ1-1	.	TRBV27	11	ASSFNRVTEAF
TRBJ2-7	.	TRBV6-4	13	ASSDGDYHYYEQY
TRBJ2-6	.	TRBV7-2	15	ASSPGGSSSGANVLT
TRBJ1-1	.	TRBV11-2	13	ASRGDLSVNTEAF
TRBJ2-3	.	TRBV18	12	ASSRGNLQDTQY
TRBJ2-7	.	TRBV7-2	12	ASSRTSGGYEQY
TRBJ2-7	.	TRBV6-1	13	ASSEGRWQGREQY
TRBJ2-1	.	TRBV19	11	ASSRGGDGEQF
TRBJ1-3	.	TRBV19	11	ASTQTEGNTIY
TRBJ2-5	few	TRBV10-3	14	AISESYGGDTETQY
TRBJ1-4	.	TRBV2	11	ASSERGSEKLF
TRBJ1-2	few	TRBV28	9	ASSFLYGYT
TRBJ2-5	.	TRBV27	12	ASSAPGGLETQY
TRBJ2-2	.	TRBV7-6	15	ASSAGTSGGLTGELF
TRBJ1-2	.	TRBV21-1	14	ASSKASAPVGKGYT
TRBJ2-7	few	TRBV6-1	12	ASNLAGGPREQY
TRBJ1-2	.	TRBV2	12	ASNPGGSGYGYT
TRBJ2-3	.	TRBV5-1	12	ASHPGGRADTQY
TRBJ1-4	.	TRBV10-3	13	AISEGQGGVEKLF
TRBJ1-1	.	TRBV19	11	ASGSRGNTEAF
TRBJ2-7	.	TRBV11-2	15	ASSAVGGDGLSYEQY
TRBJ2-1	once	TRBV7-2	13	ASSSRVAGPYEQF
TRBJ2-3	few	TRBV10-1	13	ASSPGTGFTDTQY
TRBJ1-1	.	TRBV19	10	ASSSEDTEAF
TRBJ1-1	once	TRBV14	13	ASSQRAGMNTEAF
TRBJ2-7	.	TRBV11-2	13	ASSFQASGIYEQY
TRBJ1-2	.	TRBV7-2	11	ASSLRQDPGYT
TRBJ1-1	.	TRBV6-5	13	ASTQAQGGETEAF
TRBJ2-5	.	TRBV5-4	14	ASSFAGQGLAGTQY
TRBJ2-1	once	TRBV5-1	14	ASSFSAGGPDNEQF
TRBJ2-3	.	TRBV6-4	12	ASSDRGRTDTQY
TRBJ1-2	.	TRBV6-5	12	ASSYFQGGDGYT
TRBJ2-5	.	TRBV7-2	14	ASSLDGGGLEETQY